The sequence of this T cell receptor (beta chain) was determined in a study of CD8 T cells in Susac syndrome. Whole-study findings and limits: The study recognized that its TCR sequencing and HLA analysis covered a relatively small number of individuals.

The CDR3 extends over 12 amino acids. The germline gives CDR1 LGHNA, CDR2 YSLEER. V was trimmed by 3 bases and J by 5 bases, leaving 7 bases between them. With respect to this clonotype: The antigen is undetermined.

RNA, at about 0.5 to 1 ug, was reverse transcribed with random hexamers. Multiplex PCR with immunoSEQ amplified the TCR beta CDR3 across 54 Vbeta and 13 Jbeta. TCRdb reanalysed the immunoSEQ multiplex PCR reads using MiXCR and keeps one entry per CDR3 protein. Among about 200,000 distinct CDR3 sequences, 95% were seen once, and the ten largest hold 0.1%. TCR beta sequences were obtained from blood CD8+ and CD4+ T cells. FACS enriched CD8+ TEMRA cells, while bulk CD8+ and CD4+ were negatively isolated. The sequencing sample was made of CD4+ T cells from PBMCs. The chain links TRBV4-3 to TRBJ1-2, with no clear D. The receptor's source is a human donor in good health. CDR3 in amino acids: CASSHTGYGYTF. The CDR3 coding sequence is TGCGCCAGCAGCCACACCGGGTATGGCTACACCTTC.